The clone carrying this TCR beta chain was seen a few times. Its specificity is unknown. This sample is drawn from a study of spatial heterogeneity in lung cancer. Study in general: A T cell module score from matched bulk RNA-seq correlated strongly with TCR transcript counts in tumor regions. In the raw reads, each unique TCR and UMI combination was present more than ten times on average.

TCRdb analysed the 5' RACE reads with MiXCR anew, one entry per CDR3 protein. The sample has 9,500 to 11,000 distinct CDR3 sequences, 7.5% to 9% seen once. Indicated time point: sample taken at primary tumor resection. Extraction of whole RNA from tumor, nontumor lung or frozen PBMC preceded unsorted sequencing. The length of the CDR3 is 13 residues. With 5 bases removed from V and 4 bases from J, the gap between germline ends came to 11 bases. Germline V lookup: CDR1 SGHNT, CDR2 YENEEA. Study observations and caveats: Counts for ubiquitous and regional expanded TCRs went along with ubiquitous and regional nonsynonymous mutations, respectively. Counts of expanded intratumoral alpha and beta TCRs tracked tumor mutation counts.

This chain links TRBV11-3 with TRBJ2-5; the D gene is possibly TRBD2 (5 bases). The clonotype comes from a female donor with early-stage non-small cell lung cancer. The sequencing here drew on lung tumor tissue, taken at surgery. The CDR3 DNA sequence: TGTGCCAGCAGCCAACGCAGCGGAGAGACCCAGTACTTC. Translated, it gives CASSQRSGETQYF.